These 11 T cell receptor beta chains were sequenced from one sample in a study of identifying expanded T cells in peripheral blood (dated by TCRdb to the late 2010s). Libraries were built with the immunoSEQ multiplex PCR assay. This is the immuneACCESS table as TCRdb keeps it, with only in-frame sequences that have V and J called. A part of the clones is gone; compared with another copy, unresolved V genes explain less than half, and the rest is unexplained. The sample data list around 100,000 clones, and 80% to 90% of these were observed just once. The ten top clones hold about 6% of the sample. The sample was blood. These TCRs come from a person aged 18 to 75 in good health.

The V and J genes are TRBV10-3 and TRBJ2-7; TRBD2 aligns across 8 bases. Germline loops: CDR1 ENHRY, CDR2 SYGVKD. The CDR3 loop spans 13 amino acids. V gave up 5 bases and J gave up 3 bases; unmatched junction bases: 3. The CDR3 DNA reads TGTGCCATCAGTTATAGCGGGAACTACGAGCAGTACTTC. Residues: CAISYSGNYEQYF.

The rearrangement joins TRBV6-5 to TRBJ2-3; the D gene is possibly TRBD2 (7 bases). CDR1 is MNHEY, CDR2 SVGAGI, per germline. The CDR3 length is 15 residues. Trimming took off 0 bases at V and 5 bases at J, with 12 bases between the two ends. The CDR3 protein is CASSYSGGAEDTQYF. The CDR3 region has the DNA TGTGCCAGCAGTTACTCAGGGGGGGCGGAAGATACGCAGTATTTT.

This clone was found a few times. J is TRBJ1-2 and V is TRBV7-9, with D unresolved. CDR3 length: 14 amino acids. With 3 bases removed from V and 8 bases from J, the gap between germline ends came to 16 bases. In germline, CDR1 is SEHNR, CDR2 FQNEAQ (reference sequence). The CDR3 spells CASSLEGWSWGYTF. For the CDR3, the DNA is TGTGCCAGCAGCTTGGAGGGTTGGTCCTGGGGCTACACCTTC.

The CDR3 nucleotides are TGTGCCAGCCGACGGAGCTATAATTCACCCCTCCACTTT. Its translation is CASRRSYNSPLHF. The rearrangement joins TRBV10-3 to TRBJ1-6; D ambiguous. The CDR3 loop spans 13 amino acids. Between the trimmed V and J ends, which lost 10 bases and 3 bases, there was a span of 10 bases. The germline gives CDR1 ENHRY, CDR2 SYGVKD.

This chain uses TRBV29-1 with TRBJ2-1; 7 bases agree with TRBD1. Looked up from germline, CDR1 is SQVTM and CDR2 is ANQGSEA. Unmatched junction bases numbered 9, after V lost 4 bases and J lost 0 bases. This CDR3 has 16 residues. The CDR3 DNA sequence: TGCAGCGTTGTAGTTCATAGGGGGCCCTCCTACAATGAGCAGTTCTTC. It yields the protein CSVVVHRGPSYNEQFF.

The rearrangement links TRBV7-9 to TRBJ2-2, with TRBD1 matching 9 bases. The CDR3 sequence is 16 residues long. V lost 6 bases and J lost 3; bases outside the gene matches: 8. The germline CDR1 and CDR2 sequences are SEHNR and FQNEAQ (reference sequence). The CDR3 bases are TGTGCCAGCAGACTCGGACAGGGGATGGACACCGGGGAGCTGTTTTTT. It codes for CASRLGQGMDTGELFF.

This chain connects TRBV19 to TRBJ2-5; D not resolved. Germline CDR1 is LNHDA and CDR2 is SQIVND (reference sequence). The CDR3 totals 14 residues. V lost 2 bases to trimming and J lost 1 base, with 8 bases between them. As DNA, the CDR3 is TGTGCCAGTAGTATAAGGCTGGTCCAAGAGACCCAGTACTTC. Amino acids: CASSIRLVQETQYF.

V and J are TRBV4-2 and TRBJ1-1, with TRBD1 as a possible D gene (6 bases). There are 16 residues in the CDR3. The germline CDR1 and CDR2 sequences are LGHNA and YNFKEQ. Between the trimmed V and J ends, which lost 0 bases and 10 bases, there was a span of 21 bases. CDR3 sequence reads: CASSQDPDRLLRRAFF. CDR3 DNA: TGTGCCAGCAGCCAAGACCCGGACAGATTGCTTCGGAGAGCTTTCTTT.

This clone was recorded only once. The chain links TRBV9 to TRBJ1-1, with a weak D call TRBD1 (5 bases). Germline CDR1 is SGDLS and CDR2 is YYNGEE. The ends were cut back, 3 bases at V and 4 bases at J, with 19 bases in the middle. The CDR3 length is 16 residues. CDR3 amino acids: CASSETPWVRGTEAFF. DNA of the CDR3: TGTGCCAGCAGCGAAACCCCCTGGGTGAGGGGCACTGAAGCTTTCTTT.

The chain employs TRBV6-6 and TRBJ2-7; weak D call: TRBD2 (6 bases). Deletions cut 5 bases from V and 4 bases from J, with 12 bases between. The CDR3 has 13 amino acids. CDR1 MNHNY and CDR2 SVGAGI come from the germline V gene (reference sequence). CDR3 loop: CASSPVGRYEQYF. The CDR3 region has the DNA TGTGCCAGCAGTCCCGTTGGGAGGTACGAGCAGTACTTC.

This clone was seen just once. The genes are TRBV2 and TRBJ2-1; D is unclear. The CDR3 covers 12 residues. Germline loops: CDR1 SNHLY, CDR2 FYNNEI. Trimming shortened V by 1 base and J by 6 bases, and 4 bases separated the two germline ends. The CDR3 DNA follows: TGTGCCAGCAGTGAAGTCATCAATGAGCAGTTCTTC. Amino acid sequence: CASSEVINEQFF.